This T cell receptor beta chain originates from a study of T cell repertoires in cytomegalovirus infection (dated by TCRdb to between 2019 and 2020). With respect to the entire study: Alongside well-studied HLA-B-restricted epitopes, the peptide stimulations were aimed at recently identified HLA-C-restricted CMV epitopes, whose presentation resists viral immunomodulation. Because public TCR beta signatures pointed to carriage of CMV infection together with the matching HLA type, the HLA type of each donor mattered for the analysis.

On the study overall, not on this receptor specifically: The ex vivo response was dominated by HLA-C-restricted CMV-specific TCR beta clonotypes, which also provided the single most frequent clonotype in two of eight donors. Carriers of CMV infection plus the relevant HLA type were discriminated by the cumulative frequency of public TCR beta family members in the study cohort and in an independent approximately 350-donor cohort.

For CDR1 and CDR2, the germline V gene lists MDHEN and SYDVKM. The CDR3 sequence holds 14 residues, the cysteine and phenylalanine included. Left in the record is the CDR3 DNA by itself, 42 bases read in frame from the first base. V is shortened by 3 bases, J by 15 bases, and the region joining them spans 18 bases. Sequencing was carried out with an Illumina HiSeq 1500. The public reads were quality trimmed at Q25 with fastp and then assembled into clones with MiXCR by TCRdb, keeping productive beta chains. Entries that share a CDR3 protein sequence are merged under the most common genes and DNA. This sample gives hundreds of thousands of distinct CDR3 sequences in total; around 30% of them show up just once. 17% of the sample is taken by the ten largest. This clonotype was recorded a few times. What this receptor recognizes is not known. Per-nucleotide qualities are absent, and no much larger clonotype sits a single base away.

Reading the label with the study, this specimen's treatment or condition is: in vitro stimulation with specific CMV peptide epitopes to enrich CMV-specific T cells. This sequence uses TRBV28 and TRBJ1-6; D gene: possibly TRBD1, on 6 matching bases. The source is a human donor in good health (CMV status not recorded). Some clones in this sample may be carry-over from other donors' samples. The source was cultured PBMCs, collected from culture after CMV antigen stimulation. The CDR3 has the sequence CASSLDSSRWGLHF. Here is the DNA: TGTGCCAGCAGTTTGGACAGCTCGAGGTGGGGCCTCCACTTT. Reference TRBV28 and TRBJ1-6 proteins supply the regions before and after the CDR3; the full variable domain is: DVKVTQSSRYLVKRTGEKVFLECVQDMDHENMFWYRQDPGLGLRLIYFSYDVKMKEKGDIPEGYSVSREKKERFSLILESASTNQTSMYLCASSLDSSRWGLHFGNGTRLTVT.